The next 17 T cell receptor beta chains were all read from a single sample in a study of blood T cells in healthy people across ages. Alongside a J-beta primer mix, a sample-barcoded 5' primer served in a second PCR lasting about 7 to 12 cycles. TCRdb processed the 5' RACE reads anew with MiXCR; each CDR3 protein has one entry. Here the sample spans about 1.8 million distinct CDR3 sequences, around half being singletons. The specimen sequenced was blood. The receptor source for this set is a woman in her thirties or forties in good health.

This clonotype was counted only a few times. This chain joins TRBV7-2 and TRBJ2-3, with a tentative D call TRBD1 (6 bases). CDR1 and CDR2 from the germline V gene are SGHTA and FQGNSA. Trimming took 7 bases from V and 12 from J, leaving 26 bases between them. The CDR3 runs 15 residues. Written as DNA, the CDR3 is TGTGCCAGCACCAGGGGTGGGCAATCCGCACCCCAACAGTATTTT. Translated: CASTRGGQSAPQQYF.

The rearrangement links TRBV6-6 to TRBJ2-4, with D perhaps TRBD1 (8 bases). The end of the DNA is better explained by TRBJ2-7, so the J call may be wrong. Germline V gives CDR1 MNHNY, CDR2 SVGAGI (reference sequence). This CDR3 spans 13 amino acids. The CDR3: CASTGQGGDEQYF. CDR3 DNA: TGTGCCAGCACAGGACAGGGAGGGGACGAGCAGTACTTC.

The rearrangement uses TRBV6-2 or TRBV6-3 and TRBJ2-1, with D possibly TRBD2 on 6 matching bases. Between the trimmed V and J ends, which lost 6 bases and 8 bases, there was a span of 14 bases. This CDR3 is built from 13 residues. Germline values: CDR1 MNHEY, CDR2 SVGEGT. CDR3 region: CASSRPSDHEQFF. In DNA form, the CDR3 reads TGTGCCAGCAGCCGCCCTAGCGACCATGAGCAGTTCTTC.

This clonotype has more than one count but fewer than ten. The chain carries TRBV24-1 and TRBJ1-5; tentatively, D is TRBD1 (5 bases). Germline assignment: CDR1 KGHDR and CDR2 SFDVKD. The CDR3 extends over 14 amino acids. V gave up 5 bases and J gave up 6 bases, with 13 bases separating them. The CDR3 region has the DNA TGTGCCACCAGTGCTTCGGGGGAACTTCAGCCCCAGCATTTT. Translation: CATSASGELQPQHF.

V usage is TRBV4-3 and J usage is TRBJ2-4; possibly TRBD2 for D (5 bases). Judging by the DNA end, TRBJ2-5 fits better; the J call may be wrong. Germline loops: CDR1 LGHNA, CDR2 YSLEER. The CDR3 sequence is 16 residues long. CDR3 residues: CASSHDYSSFQETQYF. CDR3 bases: TGCGCCAGCAGCCATGACTATAGCTCTTTTCAAGAGACCCAGTACTTC.

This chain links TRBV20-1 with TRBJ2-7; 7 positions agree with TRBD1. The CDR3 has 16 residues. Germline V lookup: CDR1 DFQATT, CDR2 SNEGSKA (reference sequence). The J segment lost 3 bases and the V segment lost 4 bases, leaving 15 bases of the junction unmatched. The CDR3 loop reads CSAIIWDSKTGYEQYF. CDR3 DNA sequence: TGCAGTGCTATAATCTGGGACAGTAAGACGGGCTACGAGCAGTACTTC.

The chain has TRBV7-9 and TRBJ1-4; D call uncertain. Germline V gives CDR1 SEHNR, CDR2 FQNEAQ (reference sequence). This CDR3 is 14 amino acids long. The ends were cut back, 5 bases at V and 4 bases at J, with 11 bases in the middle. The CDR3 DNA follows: TGTGCCAGCAGCCCTAGGACCCATAATGAAAAACTGTTTTTT. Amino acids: CASSPRTHNEKLFF.

CDR3: CASTEFAGGINTQYF. The CDR3 DNA reads TGTGCCAGCACCGAATTCGCTGGAGGGATAAATACGCAGTATTTT. The V gene is TRBV28, the J gene TRBJ2-3; D may be TRBD2 (6 bases). The germline V and J ends were trimmed by 7 bases and 7 bases, with 21 bases remaining between them. Per the germline V gene, CDR1 is MDHEN and CDR2 is SYDVKM. CDR3 length equals 15 residues. The full variable domain, its missing parts supplied by reference TRBV28 and TRBJ2-3, is DVKVTQSSRYLVKRTGEKVFLECVQDMDHENMFWYRQDPGLGLRLIYFSYDVKMKEKGDIPEGYSVSREKKERFSLILESASTNQTSMYLCASTEFAGGINTQYFGPGTRLTVL.

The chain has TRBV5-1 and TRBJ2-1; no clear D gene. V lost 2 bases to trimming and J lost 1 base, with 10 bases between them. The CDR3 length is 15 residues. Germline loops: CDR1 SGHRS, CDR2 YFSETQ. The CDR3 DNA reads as TGCGCCAGCAGCTTTGGCCTACAGTCCTACAATGAGCAGTTCTTC. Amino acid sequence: CASSFGLQSYNEQFF.

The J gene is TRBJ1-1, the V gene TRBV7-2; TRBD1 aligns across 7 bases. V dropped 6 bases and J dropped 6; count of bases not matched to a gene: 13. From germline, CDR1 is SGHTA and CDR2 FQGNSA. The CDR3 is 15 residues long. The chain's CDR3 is CASSPHPGGVAEAFF. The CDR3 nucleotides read TGTGCCAGCAGTCCCCACCCAGGGGGGGTGGCTGAAGCTTTCTTT. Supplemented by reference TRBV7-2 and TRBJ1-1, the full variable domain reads GAGVSQSPSNKVTEKGKDVELRCDPISGHTALYWYRQSLGQGLEFLIYFQGNSAPDKSGLPSDRFSAERTGGSVSTLTIQRTQQEDSAVYLCASSPHPGGVAEAFFGQGTRLTVV.

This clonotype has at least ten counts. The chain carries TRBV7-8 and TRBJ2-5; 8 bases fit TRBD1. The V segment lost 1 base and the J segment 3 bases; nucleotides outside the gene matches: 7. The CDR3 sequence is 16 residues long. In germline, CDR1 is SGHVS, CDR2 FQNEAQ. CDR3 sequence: CASSLVIGQGEETQYF. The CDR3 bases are TGTGCCAGCAGCTTAGTAATCGGACAGGGTGAAGAGACCCAGTACTTC.

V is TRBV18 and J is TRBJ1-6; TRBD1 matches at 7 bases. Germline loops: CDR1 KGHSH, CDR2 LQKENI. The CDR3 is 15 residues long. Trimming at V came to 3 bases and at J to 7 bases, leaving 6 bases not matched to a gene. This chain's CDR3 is CASSPPGQRNSPLHF. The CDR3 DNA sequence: TGTGCCAGCTCACCCCCGGGACAGCGGAATTCACCCCTCCACTTT.

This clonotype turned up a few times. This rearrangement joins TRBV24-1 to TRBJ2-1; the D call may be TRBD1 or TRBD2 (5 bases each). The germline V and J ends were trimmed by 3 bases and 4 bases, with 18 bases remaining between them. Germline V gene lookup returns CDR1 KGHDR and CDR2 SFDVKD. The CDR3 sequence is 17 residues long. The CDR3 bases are TGTGCCACCAGTGATATCGGCCGGGGCGCAAGTTACAATGAGCAGTTCTTC. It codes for CATSDIGRGASYNEQFF.

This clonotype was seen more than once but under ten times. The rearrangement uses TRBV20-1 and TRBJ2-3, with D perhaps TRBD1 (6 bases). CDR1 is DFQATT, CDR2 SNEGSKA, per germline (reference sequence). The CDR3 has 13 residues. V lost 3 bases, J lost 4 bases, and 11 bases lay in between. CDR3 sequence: CSASIGGADTQYF. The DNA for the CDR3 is TGCAGTGCTAGTATTGGGGGCGCAGATACGCAGTATTTT.

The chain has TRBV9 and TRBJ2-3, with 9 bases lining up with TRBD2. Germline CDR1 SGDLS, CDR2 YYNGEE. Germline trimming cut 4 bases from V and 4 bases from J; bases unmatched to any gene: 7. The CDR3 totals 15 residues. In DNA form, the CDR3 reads TGTGCCAGCAGCTCCAGGCGGGGGGGTCCAGATACGCAGTATTTT. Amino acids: CASSSRRGGPDTQYF.

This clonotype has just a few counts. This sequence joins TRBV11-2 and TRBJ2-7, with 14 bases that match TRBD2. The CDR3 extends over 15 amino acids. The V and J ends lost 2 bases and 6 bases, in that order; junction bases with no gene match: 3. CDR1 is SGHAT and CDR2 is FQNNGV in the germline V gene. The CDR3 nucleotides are TGTGCCAGCAGCTTATCGGGACTAGCGGGGGCCGAGCAGTACTTC. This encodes CASSLSGLAGAEQYF.

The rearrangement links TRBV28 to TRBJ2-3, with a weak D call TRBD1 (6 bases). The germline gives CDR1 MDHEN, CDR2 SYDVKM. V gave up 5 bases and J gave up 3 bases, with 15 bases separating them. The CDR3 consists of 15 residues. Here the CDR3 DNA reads TGTGCCAGCAGTCACAGACAGGTCGCAACAGATACGCAGTATTTT. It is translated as CASSHRQVATDTQYF. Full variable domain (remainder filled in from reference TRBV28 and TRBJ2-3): DVKVTQSSRYLVKRTGEKVFLECVQDMDHENMFWYRQDPGLGLRLIYFSYDVKMKEKGDIPEGYSVSREKKERFSLILESASTNQTSMYLCASSHRQVATDTQYFGPGTRLTVL.